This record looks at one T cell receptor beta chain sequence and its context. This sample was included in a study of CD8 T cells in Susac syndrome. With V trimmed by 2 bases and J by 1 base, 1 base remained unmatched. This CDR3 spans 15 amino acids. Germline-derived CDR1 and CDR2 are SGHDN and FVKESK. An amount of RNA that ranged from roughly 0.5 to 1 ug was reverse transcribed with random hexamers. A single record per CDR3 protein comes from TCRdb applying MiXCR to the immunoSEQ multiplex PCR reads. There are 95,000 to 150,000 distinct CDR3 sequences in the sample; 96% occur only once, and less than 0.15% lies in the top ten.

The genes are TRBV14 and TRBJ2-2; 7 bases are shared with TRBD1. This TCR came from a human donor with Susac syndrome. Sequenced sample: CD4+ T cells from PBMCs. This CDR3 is CASSQRTGNTGELFF. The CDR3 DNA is TGTGCCAGCAGCCAACGGACAGGGAACACCGGGGAGCTGTTTTTT.